Presented here are 2 T cell receptor beta chains from one specimen sequenced in a study of cytomegalovirus exposure and HLA in healthy donors. PCR employed 60 Vbeta and 13 Jbeta primers. The data were produced by immunoSEQ multiplex PCR, yet TCRdb's version contains in-frame clones alone and is incomplete. The data show about 90,000 clones, approximately 79% seen once. The specimen sequenced was PBMCs. These receptors originate from a woman aged 55-70 years in good health and CMV-seropositive.

The V call is TRBV11-2, the J call TRBJ1-6; 8 positions match TRBD1. The germline V gene encodes CDR1 SGHAT and CDR2 FQNNGV. The CDR3 contains 13 residues. Trimming cost V 5 bases and J 14 bases; bases outside gene matches: 8. This chain's CDR3 is CASSGRQGRALHF. CDR3 sequence (DNA): TGTGCCAGCAGCGGAAGACAGGGGAGGGCCCTCCACTTT.

This clone was counted only a few times. The CDR3 sequence: CSGGGTEAFF. As DNA, the CDR3 is TGCAGCGGAGGGGGCACTGAAGCTTTCTTT. The chain is built from TRBV29-1 and TRBJ1-1; weak D call: TRBD1 (6 bases). The V end was cut by 7 bases, the J end by 4 bases, with 7 bases between. This CDR3 region has 10 residues. Germline CDR1 is SQVTM and CDR2 is ANQGSEA.